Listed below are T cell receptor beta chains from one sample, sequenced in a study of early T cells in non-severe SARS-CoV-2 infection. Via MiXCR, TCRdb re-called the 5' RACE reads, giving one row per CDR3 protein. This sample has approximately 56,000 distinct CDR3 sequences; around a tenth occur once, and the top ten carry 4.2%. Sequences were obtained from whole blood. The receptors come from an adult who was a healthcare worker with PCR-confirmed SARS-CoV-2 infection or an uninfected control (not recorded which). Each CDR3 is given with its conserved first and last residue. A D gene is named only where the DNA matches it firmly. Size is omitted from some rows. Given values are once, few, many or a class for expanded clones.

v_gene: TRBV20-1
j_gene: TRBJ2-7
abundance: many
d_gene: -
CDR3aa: CSARDVGGPHEQYF

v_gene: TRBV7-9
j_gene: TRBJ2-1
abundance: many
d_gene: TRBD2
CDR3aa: CASSLEGSGRGLNEQFF

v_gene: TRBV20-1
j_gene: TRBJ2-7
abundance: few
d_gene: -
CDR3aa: CSARSGRDYEQYF

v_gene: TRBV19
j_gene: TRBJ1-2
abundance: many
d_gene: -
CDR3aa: CASSYTASIGYTF

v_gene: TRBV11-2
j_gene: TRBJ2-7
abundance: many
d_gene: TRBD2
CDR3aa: CASSLVGLAGGPEQYF

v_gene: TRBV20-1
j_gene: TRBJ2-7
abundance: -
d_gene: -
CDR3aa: CSAQDAGRGYEQYF

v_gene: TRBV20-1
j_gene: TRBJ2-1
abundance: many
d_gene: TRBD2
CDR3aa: CSAPGLGSYNEQFF

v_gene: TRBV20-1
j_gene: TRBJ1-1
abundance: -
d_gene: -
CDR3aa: CSARPPGRVESEAFF

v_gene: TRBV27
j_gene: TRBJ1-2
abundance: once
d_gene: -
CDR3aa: CASSFTLGAGSYGYTF

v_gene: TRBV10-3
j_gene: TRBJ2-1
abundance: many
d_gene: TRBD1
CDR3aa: CAIRPGQEAADEQFF

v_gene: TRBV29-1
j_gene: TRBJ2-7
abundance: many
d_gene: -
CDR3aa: CSVCREPPYEQYF

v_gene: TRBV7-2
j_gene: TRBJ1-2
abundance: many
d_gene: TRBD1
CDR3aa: CASSFDRGIDYGYTF

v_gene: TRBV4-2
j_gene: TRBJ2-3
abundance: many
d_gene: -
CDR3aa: CASSQDTSPGTDTQYF

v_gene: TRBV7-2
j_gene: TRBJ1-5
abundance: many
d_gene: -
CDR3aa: CASSFGVVQPQHF

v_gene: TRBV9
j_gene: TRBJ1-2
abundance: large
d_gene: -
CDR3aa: CASNSGTVPPFPSSHYGYTF

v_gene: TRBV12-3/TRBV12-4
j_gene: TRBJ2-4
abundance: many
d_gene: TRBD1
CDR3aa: CASSFEQGTVAKNIQYF

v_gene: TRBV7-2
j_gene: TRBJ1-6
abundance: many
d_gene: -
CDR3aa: CASSAGGTTLNSPLHF

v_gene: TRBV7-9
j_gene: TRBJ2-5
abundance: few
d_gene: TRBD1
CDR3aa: CASSPRVTGVRETQYF

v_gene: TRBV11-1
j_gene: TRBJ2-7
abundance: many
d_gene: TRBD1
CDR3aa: CASSSDRVVVNEQYF

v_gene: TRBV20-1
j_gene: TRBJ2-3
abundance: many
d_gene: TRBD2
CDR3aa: CSASGGGRVTDTQYF

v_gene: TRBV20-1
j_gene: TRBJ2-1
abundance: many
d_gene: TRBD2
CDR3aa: CSAPTSGSNNEQFF

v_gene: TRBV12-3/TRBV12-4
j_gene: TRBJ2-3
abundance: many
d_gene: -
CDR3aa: CASTNIRLNTDTQYF

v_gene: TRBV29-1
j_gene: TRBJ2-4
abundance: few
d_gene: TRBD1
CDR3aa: CSVESRDRGLAKNIQYF

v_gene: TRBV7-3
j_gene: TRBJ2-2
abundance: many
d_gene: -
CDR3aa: CASSMLANTGELFF

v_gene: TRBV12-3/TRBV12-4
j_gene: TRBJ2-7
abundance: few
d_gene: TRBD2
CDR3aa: CASSGGVTSSYEQYF

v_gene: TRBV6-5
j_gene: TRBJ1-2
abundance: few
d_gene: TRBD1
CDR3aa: CASTLNRGGGYTF

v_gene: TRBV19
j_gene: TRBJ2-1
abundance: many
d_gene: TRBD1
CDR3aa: CASSIIQGATPDEQFF

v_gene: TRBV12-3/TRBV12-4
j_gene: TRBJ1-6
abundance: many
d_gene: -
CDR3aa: CASSQGGDLSPLHF

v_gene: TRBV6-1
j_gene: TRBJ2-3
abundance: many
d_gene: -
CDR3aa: CASSEHGSFTDTQYF

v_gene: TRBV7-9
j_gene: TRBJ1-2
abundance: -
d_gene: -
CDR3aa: CASSLGATNYGYTF

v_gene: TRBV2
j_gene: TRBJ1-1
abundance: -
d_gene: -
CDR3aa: CASSLYKNTEAFF

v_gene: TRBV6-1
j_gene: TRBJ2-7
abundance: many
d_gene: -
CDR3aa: CASSEVIEQYF

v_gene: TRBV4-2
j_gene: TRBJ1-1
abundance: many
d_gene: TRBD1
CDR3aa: CASSPLGQGNTEAFF

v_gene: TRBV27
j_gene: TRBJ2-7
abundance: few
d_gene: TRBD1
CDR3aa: CASSSRTGGSSSYEQYF

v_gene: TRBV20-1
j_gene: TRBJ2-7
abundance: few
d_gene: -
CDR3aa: CSAREDAPYEQYF

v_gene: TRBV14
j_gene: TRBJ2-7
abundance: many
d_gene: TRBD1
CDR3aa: CASSRDRDFNEQYF

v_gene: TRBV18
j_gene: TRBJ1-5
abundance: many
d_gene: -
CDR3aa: CASSPQEDQPQHF

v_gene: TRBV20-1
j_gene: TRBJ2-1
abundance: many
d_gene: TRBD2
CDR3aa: CSARLAGYNEQFF

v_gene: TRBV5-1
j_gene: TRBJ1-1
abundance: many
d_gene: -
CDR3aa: CASSLQGDTEAFF

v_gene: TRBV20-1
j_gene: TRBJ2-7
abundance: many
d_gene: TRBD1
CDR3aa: CSARGQGSRGEQYF

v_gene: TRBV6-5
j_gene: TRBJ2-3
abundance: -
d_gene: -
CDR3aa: CASSTGRGDTQYF

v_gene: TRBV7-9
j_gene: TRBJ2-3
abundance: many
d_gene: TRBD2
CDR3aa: CASKRLADSDTQYF

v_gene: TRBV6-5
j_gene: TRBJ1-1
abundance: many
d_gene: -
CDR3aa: CASSRGRDTEAFF

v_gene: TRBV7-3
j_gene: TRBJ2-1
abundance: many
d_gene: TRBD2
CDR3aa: CASSPTSDSYNEQFF

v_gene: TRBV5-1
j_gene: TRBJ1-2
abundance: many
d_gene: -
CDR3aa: CASSLAGYGYTF

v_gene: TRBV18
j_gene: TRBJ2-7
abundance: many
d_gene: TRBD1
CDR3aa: CASSPRQGNTYEQYF

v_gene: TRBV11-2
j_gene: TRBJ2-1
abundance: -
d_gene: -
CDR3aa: CASSPYRNEQFF

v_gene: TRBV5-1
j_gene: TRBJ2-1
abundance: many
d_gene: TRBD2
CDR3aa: CASSLERGDAQFF

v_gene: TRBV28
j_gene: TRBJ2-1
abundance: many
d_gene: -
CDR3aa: CTTTGTYNEQFF

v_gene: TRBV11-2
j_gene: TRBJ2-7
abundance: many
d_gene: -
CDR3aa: CASSLGRTAEQYF

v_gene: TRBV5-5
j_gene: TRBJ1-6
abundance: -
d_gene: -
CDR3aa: CASSGGSVDSPLHF

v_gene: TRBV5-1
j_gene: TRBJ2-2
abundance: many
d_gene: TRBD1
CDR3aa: CASSFGTALNTGELFF

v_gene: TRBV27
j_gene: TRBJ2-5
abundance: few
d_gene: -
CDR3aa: CASSTGTYRETPYF

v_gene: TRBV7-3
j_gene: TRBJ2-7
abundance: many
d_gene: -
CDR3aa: CASSIKVGPTYEQYF

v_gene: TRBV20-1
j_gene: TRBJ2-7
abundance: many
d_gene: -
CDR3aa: CSARDPQGSTYEQYF

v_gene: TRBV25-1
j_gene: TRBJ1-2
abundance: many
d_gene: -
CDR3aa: CASSAAGAYGYTF

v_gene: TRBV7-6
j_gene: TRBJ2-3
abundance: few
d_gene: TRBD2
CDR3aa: CASSRLAGGPGTDTQYF

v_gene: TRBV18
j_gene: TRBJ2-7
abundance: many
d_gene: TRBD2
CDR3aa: CASSLPSGRADDEQYF